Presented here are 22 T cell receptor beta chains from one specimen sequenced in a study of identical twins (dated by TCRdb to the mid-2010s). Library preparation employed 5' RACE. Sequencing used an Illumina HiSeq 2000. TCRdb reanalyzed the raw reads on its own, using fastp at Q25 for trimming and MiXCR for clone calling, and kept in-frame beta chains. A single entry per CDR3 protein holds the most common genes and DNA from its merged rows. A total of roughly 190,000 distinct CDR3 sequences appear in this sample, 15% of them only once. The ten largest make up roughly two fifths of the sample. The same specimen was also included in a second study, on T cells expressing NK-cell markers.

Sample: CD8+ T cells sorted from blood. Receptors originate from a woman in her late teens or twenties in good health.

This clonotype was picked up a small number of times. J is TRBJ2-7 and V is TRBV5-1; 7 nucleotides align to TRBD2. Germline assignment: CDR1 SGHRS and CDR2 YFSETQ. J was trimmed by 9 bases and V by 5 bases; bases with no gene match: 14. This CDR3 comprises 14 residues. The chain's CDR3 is CASSEREKGAMQYF. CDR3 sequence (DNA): TGCGCCAGCAGTGAGCGGGAAAAAGGAGCGATGCAGTACTTC. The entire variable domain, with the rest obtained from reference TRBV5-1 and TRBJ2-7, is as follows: KAGVTQTPRYLIKTRGQQVTLSCSPISGHRSVSWYQQTPGQGLQFLFEYFSETQRNKGNFPGRFSGRQFSNSRSEMNVSTLELGDSALYLCASSEREKGAMQYFGPGTRLTVT.

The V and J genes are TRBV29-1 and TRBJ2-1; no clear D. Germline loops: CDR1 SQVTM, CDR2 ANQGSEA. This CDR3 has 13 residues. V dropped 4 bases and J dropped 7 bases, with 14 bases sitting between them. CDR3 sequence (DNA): TGCAGCGTTGTCGGGCCGGTGGGGAATGAGCAGTTCTTC. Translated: CSVVGPVGNEQFF.

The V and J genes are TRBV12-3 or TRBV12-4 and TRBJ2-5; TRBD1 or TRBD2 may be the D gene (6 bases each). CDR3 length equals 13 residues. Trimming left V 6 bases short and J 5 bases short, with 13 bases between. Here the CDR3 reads CASSRGGWETQYF. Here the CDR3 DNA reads TGTGCCAGCAGCCGAGGGGGGTGGGAGACCCAGTACTTC.

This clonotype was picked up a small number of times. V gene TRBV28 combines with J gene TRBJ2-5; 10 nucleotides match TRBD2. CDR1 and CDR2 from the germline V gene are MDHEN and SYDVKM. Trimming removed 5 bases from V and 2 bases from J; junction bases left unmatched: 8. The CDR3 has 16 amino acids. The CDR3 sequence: CASSVIAGGPQETQYF. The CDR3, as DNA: TGTGCCAGCAGTGTTATAGCGGGAGGCCCACAAGAGACCCAGTACTTC.

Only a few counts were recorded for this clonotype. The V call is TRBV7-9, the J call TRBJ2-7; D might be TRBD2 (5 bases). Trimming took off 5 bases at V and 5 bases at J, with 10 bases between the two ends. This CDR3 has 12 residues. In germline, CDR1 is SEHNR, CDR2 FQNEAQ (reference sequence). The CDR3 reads CASSPLLDEQYF. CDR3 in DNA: TGTGCCAGCAGCCCACTACTAGACGAGCAGTACTTC.

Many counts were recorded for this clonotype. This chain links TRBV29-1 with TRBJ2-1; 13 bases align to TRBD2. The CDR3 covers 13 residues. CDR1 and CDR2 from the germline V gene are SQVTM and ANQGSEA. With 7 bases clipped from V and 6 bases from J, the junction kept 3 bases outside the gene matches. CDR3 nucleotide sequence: TGCAGCGAACTAGCGGGGGGGCTCAATGAGCAGTTCTTC. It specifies CSELAGGLNEQFF.

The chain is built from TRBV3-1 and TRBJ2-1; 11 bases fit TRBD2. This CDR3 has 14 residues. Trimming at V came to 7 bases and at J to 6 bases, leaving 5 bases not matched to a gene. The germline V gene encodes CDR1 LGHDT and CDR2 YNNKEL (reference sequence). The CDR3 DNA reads TGTGCCAGCAAGTCTAGCGGGGGGCCCAATGAGCAGTTCTTC. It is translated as CASKSSGGPNEQFF.

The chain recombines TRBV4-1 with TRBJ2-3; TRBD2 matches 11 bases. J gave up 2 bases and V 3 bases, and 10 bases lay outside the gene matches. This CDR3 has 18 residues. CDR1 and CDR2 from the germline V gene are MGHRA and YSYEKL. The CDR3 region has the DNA TGCGCCAGCAGCCAGGCAACTAGCGGGGGCCCCATCACAGATACGCAGTATTTT. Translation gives CASSQATSGGPITDTQYF.

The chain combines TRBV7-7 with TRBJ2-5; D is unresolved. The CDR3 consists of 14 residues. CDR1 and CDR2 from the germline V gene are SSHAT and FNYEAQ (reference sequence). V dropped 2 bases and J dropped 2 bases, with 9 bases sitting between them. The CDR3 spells CASSLQSVQETQYF. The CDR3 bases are TGTGCCAGCAGCTTACAATCGGTTCAAGAGACCCAGTACTTC. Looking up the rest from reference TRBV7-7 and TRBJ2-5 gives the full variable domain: GAGVSQSPRYKVTKRGQDVTLRCDPISSHATLYWYQQALGQGPEFLTYFNYEAQPDKSGLPSDRFSAERPEGSISTLTIQRTEQRDSAMYRCASSLQSVQETQYFGPGTRLLVL.

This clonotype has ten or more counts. CDR3 protein: CASSQDGRGQGYTF. CDR3 coding DNA: TGCGCCAGCAGCCAAGACGGCAGGGGGCAAGGCTACACCTTC. The rearrangement joins TRBV4-1 to TRBJ1-2, with TRBD1 matching over 8 bases. With V trimmed by 0 bases and J by 8 bases, 5 bases remained unmatched. Germline values: CDR1 MGHRA, CDR2 YSYEKL. The CDR3 runs 14 residues.

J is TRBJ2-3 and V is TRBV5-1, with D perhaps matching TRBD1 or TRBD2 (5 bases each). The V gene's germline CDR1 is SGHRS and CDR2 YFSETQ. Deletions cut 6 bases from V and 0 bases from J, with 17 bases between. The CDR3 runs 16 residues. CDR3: CASTNGDVPSTDTQYF. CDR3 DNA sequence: TGCGCCAGCACGAATGGGGACGTACCTAGCACAGATACGCAGTATTTT.

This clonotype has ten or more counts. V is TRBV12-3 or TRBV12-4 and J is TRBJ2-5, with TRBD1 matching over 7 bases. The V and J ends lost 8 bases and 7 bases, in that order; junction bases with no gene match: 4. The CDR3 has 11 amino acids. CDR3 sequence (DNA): TGTGCCAGCGGACAGGCCGCGACCCAGTACTTC. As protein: CASGQAATQYF.

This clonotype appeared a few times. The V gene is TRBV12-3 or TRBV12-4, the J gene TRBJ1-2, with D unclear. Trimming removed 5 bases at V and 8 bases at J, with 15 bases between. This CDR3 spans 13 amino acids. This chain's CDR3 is CASSPDGVDGYTF. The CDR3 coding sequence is TGTGCCAGCAGTCCGGACGGGGTGGACGGCTACACCTTC.

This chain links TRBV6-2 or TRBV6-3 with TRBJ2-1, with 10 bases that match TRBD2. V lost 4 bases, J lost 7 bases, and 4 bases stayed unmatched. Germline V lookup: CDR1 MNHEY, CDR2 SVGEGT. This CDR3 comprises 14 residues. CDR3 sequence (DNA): TGTGCCAGCAGTTGGGCTAGCGGGAGTAATGAGCAGTTCTTC. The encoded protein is CASSWASGSNEQFF.

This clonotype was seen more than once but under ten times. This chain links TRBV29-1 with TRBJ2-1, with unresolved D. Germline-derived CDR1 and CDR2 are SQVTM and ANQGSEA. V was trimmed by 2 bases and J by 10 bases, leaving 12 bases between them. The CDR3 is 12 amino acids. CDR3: CSVERVAGEQFF. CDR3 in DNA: TGCAGCGTTGAAAGGGTTGCCGGGGAGCAGTTCTTC.

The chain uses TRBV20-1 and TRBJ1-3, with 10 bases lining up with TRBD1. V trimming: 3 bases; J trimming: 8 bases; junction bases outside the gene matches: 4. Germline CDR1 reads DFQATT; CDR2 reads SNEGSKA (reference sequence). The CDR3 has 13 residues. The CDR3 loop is CSASWDRGDTIYF. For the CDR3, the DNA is TGCAGTGCTAGTTGGGACAGGGGAGACACCATATATTTT.

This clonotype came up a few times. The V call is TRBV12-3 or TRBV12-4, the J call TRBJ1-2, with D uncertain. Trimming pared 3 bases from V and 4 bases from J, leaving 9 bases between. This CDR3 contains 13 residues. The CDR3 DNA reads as TGTGCCAGCAGTTTTCAGGATGTCTATGGCTACACCTTC. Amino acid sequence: CASSFQDVYGYTF.

CDR3 region: CASSPEGGGTSGGPSYNEQFF. For the CDR3, the DNA is TGTGCCAGCAGCCCAGAAGGGGGGGGGACTAGCGGGGGGCCTTCCTACAATGAGCAGTTCTTC. The J gene is TRBJ2-1, the V gene TRBV11-1; 15 nucleotides line up with TRBD2. CDR1 is SGHAT, CDR2 FQDESV, per germline (reference sequence). The ends lost 5 bases at V and 1 base at J; junction bases unmatched: 15. This CDR3 has 21 amino acids.

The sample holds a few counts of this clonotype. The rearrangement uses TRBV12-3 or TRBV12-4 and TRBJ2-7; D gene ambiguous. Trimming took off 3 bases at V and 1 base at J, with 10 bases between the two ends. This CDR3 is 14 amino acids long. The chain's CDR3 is CASSFSLGSYEQYF. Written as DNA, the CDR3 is TGTGCCAGCAGTTTCAGTCTAGGATCCTACGAGCAGTACTTC.

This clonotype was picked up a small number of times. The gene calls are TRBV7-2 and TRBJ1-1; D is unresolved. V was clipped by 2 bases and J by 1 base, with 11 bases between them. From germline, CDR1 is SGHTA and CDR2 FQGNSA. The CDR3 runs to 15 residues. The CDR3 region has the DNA TGTGCCAGCAGCTTAATCTCGGCACGGAACACTGAAGCTTTCTTT. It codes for CASSLISARNTEAFF.

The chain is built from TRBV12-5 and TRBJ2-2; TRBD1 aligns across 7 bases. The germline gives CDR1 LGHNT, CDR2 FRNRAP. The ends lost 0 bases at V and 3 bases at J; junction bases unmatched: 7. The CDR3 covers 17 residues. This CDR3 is CASGLVTGEWDTGELFF. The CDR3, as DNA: TGTGCTAGTGGTTTGGTAACAGGGGAGTGGGACACCGGGGAGCTGTTTTTT. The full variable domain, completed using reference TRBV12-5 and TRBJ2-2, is DARVTQTPRHKVTEMGQEVTMRCQPILGHNTVFWYRQTMMQGLELLAYFRNRAPLDDSGMPKDRFSAEMPDATLATLKIQPSEPRDSAVYFCASGLVTGEWDTGELFFGEGSRLTVL.

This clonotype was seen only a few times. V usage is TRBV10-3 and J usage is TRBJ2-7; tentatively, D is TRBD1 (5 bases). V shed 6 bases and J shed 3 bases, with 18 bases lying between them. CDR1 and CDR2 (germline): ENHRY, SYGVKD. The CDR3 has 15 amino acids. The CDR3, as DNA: TGTGCCATCAGGGGATTGGGGCTAGTCGGCTACGAGCAGTACTTC. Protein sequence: CAIRGLGLVGYEQYF.